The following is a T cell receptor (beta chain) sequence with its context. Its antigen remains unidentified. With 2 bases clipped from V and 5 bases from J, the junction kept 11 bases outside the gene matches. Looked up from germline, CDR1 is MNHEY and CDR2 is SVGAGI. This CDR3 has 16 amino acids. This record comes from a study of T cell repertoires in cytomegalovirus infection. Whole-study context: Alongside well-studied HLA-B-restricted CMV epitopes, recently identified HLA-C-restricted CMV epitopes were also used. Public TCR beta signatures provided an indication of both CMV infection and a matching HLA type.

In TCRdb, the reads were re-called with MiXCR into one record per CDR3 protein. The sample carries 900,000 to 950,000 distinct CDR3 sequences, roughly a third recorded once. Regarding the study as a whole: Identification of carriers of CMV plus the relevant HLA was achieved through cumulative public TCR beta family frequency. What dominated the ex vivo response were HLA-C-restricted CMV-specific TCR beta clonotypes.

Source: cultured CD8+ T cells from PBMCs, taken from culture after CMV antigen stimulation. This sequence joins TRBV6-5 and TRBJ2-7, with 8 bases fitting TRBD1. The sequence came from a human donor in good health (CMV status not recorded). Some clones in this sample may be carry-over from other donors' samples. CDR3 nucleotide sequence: TGTGCCAGCAGTTACCTCGGACAGGGTTTAATCCACGAGCAGTACTTC. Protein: CASSYLGQGLIHEQYF.